The source of this TCR beta chain is a study of blood T cell repertoires in COVID-19. Study details: Collection of acute and convalescent COVID-19 samples took place in the United States, Italy and Spain. PBMCs, B-cell-depleted T cells, or T cells were the source of the cDNA or gDNA that made up the material.

As originally analysed: Amplification with reference gene primers provided the estimates of nucleated cell counts. Only in-frame clones appear in the TCRdb table, and some are missing; sequencing was by immunoSEQ multiplex PCR. V and J calls plus clone size are reproduced from that table; the DNA served to infer D and trimming. The sample contains under 200,000 clones, approximately 91% of which appear only once. The germline CDR1 and CDR2 sequences are MNHEY and SVGAGI. The CDR3 is 15 amino acids. The V gene lost 6 bases and the J gene lost 9 bases, with 18 bases spanning the gap. In this sample, this clone turned up once.

V usage is TRBV6-5 and J usage is TRBJ1-6, with a tentative D call TRBD1 (6 bases). The sequenced sample was peripheral blood. The source of this sequence is a man in his fifties or sixties with acute or convalescent COVID-19. The chain's CDR3 is CASRPETGFTSPLHF. The CDR3 DNA sequence: TGTGCCAGCAGGCCTGAGACAGGTTTCACTTCACCCCTCCACTTT.